The rows below give T cell receptor beta chains drawn from one sample of a study of T-cell memory formation after mild COVID-19. TCRdb called the 5' RACE reads again in MiXCR, with one record for every CDR3 protein. The sample shows 250,000 or so distinct CDR3 sequences, roughly 10% of them seen only once. Sequencing input: PBMCs or a T cell subset sorted from them (not recorded which). The receptor set was obtained from a young man who had mild COVID-19 (a few samples of this study predate the infection). Cell type and time point are not known. The CDR3 runs from the conserved cysteine through the conserved F or W. D genes are given only for firm matches. Expanded clones get a size class; other rows say once, few or many, or leave the size out.

v_call	j_call	d_call	clone_size	cdr3_nt	cdr3_aa
TRBV27	TRBJ2-1	TRBD2	.	TGTGCCAGCAGTCCGCCCCCGGGACTAGCGTTCTCCGAGCAGTTCTTC	CASSPPPGLAFSEQFF
TRBV9	TRBJ2-3	TRBD1	few	TGTGCCAGCAGCGTCCTCGACAGGGAACTTTGGGGAGATACGCAGTATTTT	CASSVLDRELWGDTQYF
TRBV27	TRBJ2-7	.	.	TGTGCCAGCAGTCCCCTAGTGGGAAGGAGTTGGCAGTACTTC	CASSPLVGRSWQYF
TRBV5-4	TRBJ1-2	TRBD1	.	TGTGCCAGCAGCTCTACCGGGACAGGGCCCCATGGCTACACCTTC	CASSSTGTGPHGYTF
TRBV6-6	TRBJ2-2	TRBD1	.	TGTGCCAGCACGTCCCCGGGACAGGCGACCGGGGAGCTGTTTTTT	CASTSPGQATGELFF
TRBV4-3	TRBJ2-1	.	.	TGCGCCAGCAGCCAAGGACTCTCAACTAATGAGCAGTTCTTC	CASSQGLSTNEQFF
TRBV10-3	TRBJ1-6	.	few	TGTGCCATCAGTGACAGGGCAGGCAATTCACCCCTCCACTTT	CAISDRAGNSPLHF
TRBV18	TRBJ1-3	.	few	TGTGCCAGCCAACCCCCGTCTGGAAACACCATATATTTT	CASQPPSGNTIYF
TRBV7-6	TRBJ2-3	TRBD2	.	TGTGCCAGCAGCCCAGCGGGGAACACAGATACGCAGTATTTT	CASSPAGNTDTQYF
TRBV5-6	TRBJ1-4	.	few	TGTGCCAGCAGCCGGGACAAGTTTGAAAAACTGTTTTTT	CASSRDKFEKLFF
TRBV2	TRBJ1-5	TRBD1	few	TGTGCCAGCAAAGGGACAGGGAGATATAGCAATCAGCCCCAGCATTTT	CASKGTGRYSNQPQHF
TRBV29-1	TRBJ2-1	.	few	TGCAGCGCCCTGCGCGGGTTCAATGAGCAGTTCTTC	CSALRGFNEQFF
TRBV5-6	TRBJ1-1	.	.	TGTGCCAGCAGCTGGGGGACCGCGAACACTGAAGCTTTCTTT	CASSWGTANTEAFF
TRBV20-1	TRBJ1-2	.	.	TGCAGTGCTAGAGTACAGTTTGGCGGCTACACCTTC	CSARVQFGGYTF
TRBV7-9	TRBJ1-1	.	few	TGTGCCAGCAGCTTAGGGGGTAGGACATTGAACACTGAAGCTTTCTTT	CASSLGGRTLNTEAFF
TRBV5-1	TRBJ2-2	.	few	TGCGCCAGCGGTTTGCAGGGTCTCAGCACCGGGGAGCTGTTTTTT	CASGLQGLSTGELFF
TRBV5-1	TRBJ2-7	.	many	TGCGCCAGCAGCTTGGGCCCAGGAGGCTCCTACGAGCAGTACTTC	CASSLGPGGSYEQYF
TRBV5-1	TRBJ2-5	.	once	TGCGCCAGCCAGCGGGACATCCAAGAGACCCAGTACTTC	CASQRDIQETQYF
TRBV7-2	TRBJ2-5	TRBD1	few	TGTGCCAGCAGCCCACAGGGGTCCCAAGAGACCCAGTACTTC	CASSPQGSQETQYF
TRBV7-6	TRBJ2-3	.	few	TGTGCCAGCACCTTACGGCCCGAGCGGACAGCAGATACGCAGTATTTT	CASTLRPERTADTQYF
TRBV6-2/TRBV6-3	TRBJ2-1	TRBD1	medium-sized	TGTGCCAGCAGGGTGGGGACAGTGGGGAATGAGCAGTTCTTC	CASRVGTVGNEQFF
TRBV5-6	TRBJ2-5	.	few	TGTGCCAGCAGGGACTACCAAGAGACCCAGTACTTC	CASRDYQETQYF
TRBV7-2	TRBJ1-2	.	few	TGTGCCAGCAGCTTATGGGGTAGTGGCTACACCTTC	CASSLWGSGYTF
TRBV10-1	TRBJ1-2	TRBD1	few	TGCGCCAGCAGTGAAACACAGGGGGCTAGCTATGGCTACACCTTC	CASSETQGASYGYTF
TRBV13	TRBJ1-5	.	.	TGTGCCAGCAGCTCCAGGGGTATTTGGCCTCAGCCCCAGCATTTT	CASSSRGIWPQPQHF
TRBV9	TRBJ1-3	TRBD1	few	TGTGCCAGCAGCGTAGAGGACAGGGAAGGAAACACCATATATTTT	CASSVEDREGNTIYF
TRBV19	TRBJ2-3	.	few	TGTGCCAGTAGTATCCTAGGGCAGGGTGAAGATACGCAGTATTTT	CASSILGQGEDTQYF
TRBV5-1	TRBJ2-5	.	few	TGCGCCAGCAGCATGGGACCCCTGGAGACCCAGTACTTC	CASSMGPLETQYF
TRBV7-9	TRBJ1-2	TRBD1	.	TGTGCCAGCAGCCCGACCTGGGGCAGGGGGCGAGGCTATGGCTACACCTTC	CASSPTWGRGRGYGYTF
TRBV6-1	TRBJ1-1	.	many	TGTGCCAGCAGTGAACTATCAGGGTACCCTGAAGCTTTCTTT	CASSELSGYPEAFF
TRBV27	TRBJ2-5	.	many	TGTGCCAGCAGTCACGCAGGGAGCGAGACCCAGTACTTC	CASSHAGSETQYF
TRBV20-1	TRBJ2-1	.	many	TGCAGTGCTAGAGAGGACCGGCTTTCCTACAATGAGCAGTTCTTC	CSAREDRLSYNEQFF
TRBV7-8	TRBJ2-5	.	once	TGTGCCAGCAGCTTAGCCCCTCTGGATAGAGAGACCCAGTACTTC	CASSLAPLDRETQYF
TRBV7-2	TRBJ2-1	.	.	TGTGCCAGCAGCCGGAGGGCCGACAATGAGCAGTTCTTT	CASSRRADNEQFF
TRBV3-1	TRBJ1-2	.	few	TGTGCCAGCAGCCCCGCATATTTCGTTGGGAAACGGAAAGCTAACTATGGCTACACCTTC	CASSPAYFVGKRKANYGYTF
TRBV9	TRBJ1-2	TRBD1	.	TGTGCCAGCAGCCCACGGACAGGGGGAGACCCTATCTATGGCTACACCTTC	CASSPRTGGDPIYGYTF
TRBV7-2	TRBJ1-5	.	many	TGTGCCAGCAGCTTATCGGGCCCAAATCAGCCCCAGCATTTT	CASSLSGPNQPQHF
TRBV7-9	TRBJ2-1	.	few	TGTGCCAGCAGCTTATTCAGGGGTCCCTCCAATGAGCAGTTCTTC	CASSLFRGPSNEQFF
TRBV11-1	TRBJ1-3	.	.	TGTGCCAGCAGCCCGGACTGGGGGAGCTCTGGAAACACCATATATTTT	CASSPDWGSSGNTIYF
TRBV20-1	TRBJ1-2	TRBD1	few	TGCAGTGCTAGAGAACAAAGGGACAGGGTCTCTGGCTACACCTTC	CSAREQRDRVSGYTF
TRBV6-1	TRBJ2-6	TRBD1	.	TGTGCCAGCAGAGAGACAGGGGCTGGGGCCAACGTCCTGACTTTC	CASRETGAGANVLTF
TRBV5-4	TRBJ1-1	TRBD1	few	TGTGCCAGCGGACCCCCGCCTGGAACAGGGGCACACACTGAAGCTTTCTTT	CASGPPPGTGAHTEAFF
TRBV29-1	TRBJ2-3	.	many	TGCAGCGTTGTCAGGGGCGCCGAAGATACGCAGTATTTT	CSVVRGAEDTQYF
TRBV5-1	TRBJ2-3	TRBD1	.	TGCGCCAGCAGCACGGGACAGGGTGGAGATACGCAGTATTTT	CASSTGQGGDTQYF
TRBV15	TRBJ2-2	TRBD2	few	TGTGCCACCAGAAGAGGCAGCGGGGGGCGTCCAGAGCTGTTTTTT	CATRRGSGGRPELFF
TRBV6-5	TRBJ1-2	.	few	TGTGCCAGCAGTGACAGGACTGGACATGGCTATGGCTACACCTTC	CASSDRTGHGYGYTF
TRBV7-9	TRBJ2-2	TRBD2	few	TGTGCCAGCAGCTCGCAAGCGGGACTTAACACCGGGGAGCTGTTTTTT	CASSSQAGLNTGELFF
TRBV4-3	TRBJ1-6	TRBD1	.	TGCGCCAGCAGCTTGGGGACAGGGGACTACTCACCCCTCCACTTT	CASSLGTGDYSPLHF
TRBV9	TRBJ2-2	.	.	TGTGCCAGCAGCTCCCACCCGAGGTCACCTAACACCGGGGAGCTGTTTTTT	CASSSHPRSPNTGELFF